The 5 T cell receptor beta chains below come from one sample, sequenced in a study of CD8 T cells in ankylosing spondylitis. Using its own MiXCR run on the 5' RACE reads, TCRdb lists one record per CDR3 protein. The sample carries almost 250,000 distinct CDR3 sequences, around 32% recorded once. Input material: blood, either unsorted or a sorted T cell fraction (not recorded which). All receptors derive from a male donor with ankylosing spondylitis or in good health (not recorded which).

This clonotype was seen a handful of times. The chain has TRBV5-1 and TRBJ2-3; TRBD1 agrees at 8 bases. Germline V gene lookup returns CDR1 SGHRS and CDR2 YFSETQ. The trim removed 6 bases at V and 5 bases at J, leaving 8 bases unmatched. CDR3 length equals 14 residues. The CDR3 spells CASNNGQGIDTQYF. CDR3 DNA sequence: TGCGCCAGCAACAACGGACAGGGAATAGATACGCAGTATTTT. The variable domain in full, completed from reference TRBV5-1 and TRBJ2-3, reads KAGVTQTPRYLIKTRGQQVTLSCSPISGHRSVSWYQQTPGQGLQFLFEYFSETQRNKGNFPGRFSGRQFSNSRSEMNVSTLELGDSALYLCASNNGQGIDTQYFGPGTRLTVL.

This chain uses TRBV12-3 or TRBV12-4 with TRBJ1-5; D uncertain. The CDR3 is 14 amino acids. Trimming took off 3 bases at V and 1 base at J, with 7 bases between the two ends. In DNA form, the CDR3 reads TGTGCCAGCAGTTTCCGGGCAAGCAATCAGCCCCAGCATTTT. Translating gives CASSFRASNQPQHF.

The chain uses TRBV12-3 or TRBV12-4 and TRBJ2-1, with 7 bases that match TRBD2. The CDR3 is made up of 15 amino acids. The trim removed 3 bases at V and 3 bases at J, leaving 5 bases unmatched. The DNA for the CDR3 is TGTGCCAGCAGTTTTGGGGGGGACCTCTACAATGAGCAGTTCTTC. Protein: CASSFGGDLYNEQFF.

This rearrangement joins TRBV5-1 to TRBJ1-4; D is unresolved. The ends were cut back, 4 bases at V and 3 bases at J, with 10 bases in the middle. This CDR3 has 14 residues. Germline V gives CDR1 SGHRS, CDR2 YFSETQ. The CDR3 reads CASSPQPSNEKLFF. The CDR3 region has the DNA TGCGCCAGCAGCCCACAGCCATCTAATGAAAAACTGTTTTTT.

The genes are TRBV18 and TRBJ2-1; unclear D gene. The CDR3 is 13 amino acids. Germline CDR1 KGHSH, CDR2 LQKENI. V was cut by 3 bases and J by 5 bases, with 8 bases left in between. This CDR3 reads CASSPITNNEQFF. CDR3 coding DNA: TGTGCCAGCTCACCTATCACGAACAATGAGCAGTTCTTC.